The T cell receptor (beta chain) under discussion was sequenced for a study of cytomegalovirus exposure and HLA in healthy donors. In the study overall: Early on, a data release was issued that held roughly 84 million unique TCRs from HLA-typed donors.

Points from the study as a whole: In a later analysis, TCR beta V- and J-gene trimming was associated with a missense DCLRE1C variant. CMV serostatus was the sole immune exposure information available.

V shed 5 bases and J shed 4 bases, with 12 bases lying between them. The length of the CDR3 is 14 residues. The germline CDR1 and CDR2 sequences are MGHDK and SYGVNS. As concerns this clone: What it binds is not known.

PCR used 60 Vbeta primers and 13 Jbeta primers. Profiled with immunoSEQ multiplex PCR; TCRdb holds only in-frame clones, not every one. The sample gives under 200,000 clones, 84% of which show up once; about 1% is in the top ten. The gene calls are TRBV25-1 and TRBJ1-3; no clear D. Sequenced input: PBMCs. The TCR was taken from a man between 25 and 39 years old in good health and CMV-seronegative. The CDR3 reads CASSLAGMGNTIYF. In nucleotides, the CDR3 is TGTGCCAGCAGTCTGGCAGGTATGGGAAACACCATATATTTT.